The 31 T cell receptor beta chains given below trace back to one sample, sequenced in a study of response to subunit inactivated influenza vaccine. TCRdb used MiXCR to reprocess the RT-PCR reads, holding one entry per CDR3 protein. This table holds a few hundred thousand distinct CDR3 sequences, approximately 14% found once. Sequencing used PBMCs from blood, obtained 11 to 12 days after vaccination. These receptors came from a man in his fifties or sixties who received an inactivated influenza vaccine.

This clonotype was seen only a few times. The chain combines TRBV12-3 or TRBV12-4 with TRBJ1-2; unclear D gene. The CDR3 spans 13 residues. Trimming pared 6 bases from V and 7 bases from J, leaving 15 bases between. CDR3 in amino acids: CASSNPQVVGYTF. The CDR3 DNA is TGTGCCAGCAGCAATCCCCAGGTGGTTGGCTACACCTTC.

The V call is TRBV5-1, the J call TRBJ2-3; 7 nucleotides agree with TRBD2. V shed 4 bases and J 1 base; nucleotides not matched to a gene: 6. Germline V gene data show CDR1 as SGHRS and CDR2 as YFSETQ. This CDR3 has 15 amino acids. CDR3 amino acids: CASSPRGTGTDTQYF. The CDR3 coding sequence is TGCGCCAGCAGCCCGCGGGGGACTGGCACAGATACGCAGTATTTT. Full variable domain (missing parts from reference TRBV5-1 and TRBJ2-3): KAGVTQTPRYLIKTRGQQVTLSCSPISGHRSVSWYQQTPGQGLQFLFEYFSETQRNKGNFPGRFSGRQFSNSRSEMNVSTLELGDSALYLCASSPRGTGTDTQYFGPGTRLTVL.

V usage is TRBV29-1 and J usage is TRBJ2-7, with TRBD1 matching over 9 bases. The germline V gene encodes CDR1 SQVTM and CDR2 ANQGSEA. There are 13 residues in the CDR3. Losses at the gene ends were 5 bases for V and 3 bases for J; bases not matched to a gene: 5. In DNA, the CDR3 is TGCAGCGTTTCGCCGGACAGGGGCTACGAGCAGTACTTC. This gives the protein CSVSPDRGYEQYF.

The rearrangement joins TRBV6-5 to TRBJ2-4, with no clear D. Trimming shortened V by 0 bases and J by 1 base, and 13 bases separated the two germline ends. Germline V gives CDR1 MNHEY, CDR2 SVGAGI. The CDR3 is made up of 17 amino acids. CDR3 DNA sequence: TGTGCCAGCAGTTACTCGATGGCTCCCTCGGCCAAAAACATTCAGTACTTC. It yields the protein CASSYSMAPSAKNIQYF.

The rearrangement links TRBV7-2 to TRBJ1-5; TRBD1 might be the D (5 bases). Germline lookup yields CDR1 SGHTA and CDR2 FQGNSA. This CDR3 comprises 14 residues. V was shortened by 4 bases and J by 4 bases, with 11 bases between the two germline ends. CDR3 sequence reads: CASSWIQGNQPQHF. The DNA for the CDR3 is TGTGCCAGCAGCTGGATCCAGGGAAATCAGCCCCAGCATTTT. Combining the CDR3 with reference TRBV7-2 and TRBJ1-5 gives the whole variable domain GAGVSQSPSNKVTEKGKDVELRCDPISGHTALYWYRQSLGQGLEFLIYFQGNSAPDKSGLPSDRFSAERTGGSVSTLTIQRTQQEDSAVYLCASSWIQGNQPQHFGDGTRLSIL.

The CDR3 is CASTGGQGWSPLHF. CDR3 sequence (DNA): TGTGCCAGCACTGGGGGACAGGGGTGGTCACCCCTCCACTTT. The rearrangement joins TRBV12-3 or TRBV12-4 to TRBJ1-6; 10 bases are shared with TRBD1. V gave up 7 bases and J gave up 10 bases; unmatched junction bases: 7. This CDR3 region has 14 residues.

For the CDR3, the DNA is TGTGCCAGCAACAGCGGGAGGGTCAACAATGAGCAGTTCTTC. Translated: CASNSGRVNNEQFF. The J gene is TRBJ2-1, the V gene TRBV7-9, with 10 bases fitting TRBD2. There are 14 residues in the CDR3. V trimming: 7 bases; J trimming: 5 bases; junction bases outside the gene matches: 5. Germline assignment: CDR1 SEHNR and CDR2 FQNEAQ (reference sequence).

The rearrangement uses TRBV27 and TRBJ2-5; tentative D call: TRBD2 (6 bases). The V gene lost 3 bases and the J gene lost 7 bases, with 12 bases spanning the gap. The CDR3 totals 13 residues. Germline CDR1 and CDR2: MNHEY and SMNVEV (reference sequence). This CDR3 is CASSLGGDSTQYF. The CDR3 DNA reads as TGTGCCAGCAGTTTGGGCGGGGACTCGACCCAGTACTTC.

This clonotype was observed many times. This chain joins TRBV6-1 and TRBJ1-1; D is uncertain. The germline V and J ends were trimmed by 5 bases and 0 bases, with 10 bases remaining between them. The CDR3 has 14 amino acids. Germline V CDR1 and CDR2: MNHNS, SASEGT. CDR3 amino acids: CASSRQGLNTEAFF. The CDR3 region has the DNA TGTGCCAGCAGTCGTCAAGGCTTGAACACTGAAGCTTTCTTT.

This clonotype has more than one count but fewer than ten. The chain combines TRBV20-1 with TRBJ2-5; 8 bases are shared with TRBD1. The J segment lost 1 base and the V segment lost 0 bases, leaving 10 bases of the junction unmatched. The CDR3 has 17 amino acids. CDR1 is DFQATT, CDR2 SNEGSKA, per germline (reference sequence). As DNA, the CDR3 is TGCAGTGCTAGAGATCGGGCAGGGGGCCGGGGCCAAGAGACCCAGTACTTC. Protein sequence: CSARDRAGGRGQETQYF.

This clonotype has a handful of counts. V is TRBV4-1 and J is TRBJ1-5, with unresolved D. In germline, CDR1 is MGHRA, CDR2 YSYEKL. Trimming cost V 0 bases and J 6 bases, with 12 bases left between them. This CDR3 spans 15 amino acids. CDR3 nucleotide sequence: TGCGCCAGCAGCCAAGACAACGGGTTGGGTCAGCCCCAGCATTTT. This encodes CASSQDNGLGQPQHF.

This clonotype was seen only a few times. V gene TRBV9 combines with J gene TRBJ2-3; D possibly matches TRBD1 or TRBD2 (5 bases each). Deletions cut 4 bases from V and 4 bases from J, with 13 bases between. The CDR3 is made up of 14 amino acids. Germline CDR1 reads SGDLS; CDR2 reads YYNGEE. The chain's CDR3 is CASSLRDGSDTQYF. The CDR3 nucleotides are TGTGCCAGCAGCCTCAGGGACGGGTCAGATACGCAGTATTTT.

This chain connects TRBV12-3 or TRBV12-4 to TRBJ1-4, with unresolved D. The CDR3 length is 16 residues. The V end lost 6 bases, the J end lost 3 bases, and 17 bases lay between the germline ends. The CDR3: CASRPTLALANEKLFF. The DNA for the CDR3 is TGTGCCAGCAGACCCACCTTGGCGTTGGCTAATGAAAAACTGTTTTTT.

This clonotype was seen many times. V usage is TRBV29-1 and J usage is TRBJ2-3, with TRBD2 matching 8 bases. CDR1 SQVTM and CDR2 ANQGSEA come from the germline V gene. V trimming: 4 bases; J trimming: 6 bases; junction bases outside the gene matches: 12. CDR3 length equals 15 residues. Here the CDR3 DNA reads TGCAGCGTTGCTCGTCCGGGGGGGGCCTTGGATACGCAGTATTTT. It translates to CSVARPGGALDTQYF.

This clonotype was seen a handful of times. The rearrangement uses TRBV11-2 and TRBJ2-2; tentatively, D is TRBD1 (6 bases). Germline V gene sequence: CDR1 SGHAT, CDR2 FQNNGV. This CDR3 is built from 15 residues. The ends were cut back, 4 bases at V and 1 base at J, with 10 bases in the middle. The CDR3 loop is CASSSSDRNTGELFF. CDR3 DNA: TGTGCCAGCAGCTCGTCGGACAGGAACACCGGGGAGCTGTTTTTT.

The chain joins TRBV6-2 or TRBV6-3 to TRBJ2-1; 10 bases align to TRBD2. J gave up 0 bases and V 6 bases, and 5 bases lay outside the gene matches. CDR1 is MNHEY, CDR2 SVGEGT, per germline. This CDR3 spans 16 amino acids. CDR3 region: CASRAGLAVSYNEQFF. The CDR3 DNA reads TGTGCCAGCAGGGCCGGACTAGCGGTCTCCTACAATGAGCAGTTCTTC.

The genes are TRBV12-3 or TRBV12-4 and TRBJ2-5; perhaps TRBD2 as D (6 bases). Trimming removed 1 base at V and 0 bases at J, with 12 bases between. This CDR3 has 16 amino acids. CDR3 nucleotide sequence: TGTGCCAGCAGTTTAGAGGTAGCGGTGGACCAAGAGACCCAGTACTTC. Its protein is CASSLEVAVDQETQYF.

The chain recombines TRBV3-1 with TRBJ2-7, with TRBD2 matching over 11 bases. Germline CDR1 reads LGHDT; CDR2 reads YNNKEL (reference sequence). J lost 6 bases, V lost 5 bases, and 6 bases had no gene match. This CDR3 is built from 14 residues. CDR3 sequence reads: CASSVGLAGGEQYF. CDR3 coding DNA: TGTGCCAGCAGCGTGGGCCTAGCGGGAGGCGAGCAGTACTTC.

This clonotype has only a few counts. V is TRBV28 and J is TRBJ2-7, with D perhaps matching TRBD2 (5 bases). Germline V lookup: CDR1 MDHEN, CDR2 SYDVKM. Trimming pared 8 bases from V and 6 bases from J, leaving 11 bases between. This CDR3 is built from 11 residues. CDR3 in amino acids: CASCAGGEQYF. In DNA form, the CDR3 reads TGTGCCAGCTGCGCCGGAGGCGAGCAGTACTTC.

CDR3 coding DNA: TGCAGTGCTAGAGGCAGGACTCCAGATCCCACAGATACGCAGTATTTT. It yields the protein CSARGRTPDPTDTQYF. This chain links TRBV20-1 with TRBJ2-3; tentative D call: TRBD2 (5 bases). CDR3 length: 16 amino acids. Germline CDR1 reads DFQATT; CDR2 reads SNEGSKA (reference sequence). Trimming left V 1 base short and J 2 bases short, with 16 bases between.

The chain employs TRBV12-3 or TRBV12-4 and TRBJ2-5; D is ambiguous. The CDR3 length is 13 residues. V was cut by 3 bases and J by 2 bases, with 7 bases left in between. In DNA form, the CDR3 reads TGTGCCAGCAGTTTCGAACATCAAGAGACCCAGTACTTC. This sequence encodes CASSFEHQETQYF.

The chain combines TRBV4-1 with TRBJ2-1; D uncertain. V lost 2 bases, J lost 4 bases, and 15 bases lay in between. CDR3 size: 16 residues. Germline assignment: CDR1 MGHRA and CDR2 YSYEKL. The CDR3 here is CASSQRIDGPYNEQFF. In DNA form, the CDR3 reads TGCGCCAGCAGCCAAAGGATAGATGGGCCTTACAATGAGCAGTTCTTC.

The V and J genes are TRBV6-1 and TRBJ1-4, with 9 bases identical to TRBD1. Germline values: CDR1 MNHNS, CDR2 SASEGT. Trimming cost V 1 base and J 8 bases; bases outside gene matches: 8. This CDR3 has 16 residues. CDR3 protein: CASSEGTGTGNEKLFF. For the CDR3, the DNA is TGTGCCAGCAGTGAAGGAACCGGGACAGGGAACGAAAAACTGTTTTTT.

This clonotype was observed at least ten times. The J gene is TRBJ2-7, the V gene TRBV2; D unclear. Germline loops: CDR1 SNHLY, CDR2 FYNNEI. This CDR3 has 11 residues. V lost 5 bases to trimming and J lost 6 bases, with 8 bases between them. CDR3 sequence: CASSFGTEQYF. The CDR3 DNA reads TGTGCCAGCAGTTTCGGAACCGAGCAGTACTTC.

In this sample, this clonotype turned up a few times. V is TRBV20-1 and J is TRBJ1-4; D ambiguous. The CDR3 contains 14 residues. Germline-derived CDR1 and CDR2 are DFQATT and SNEGSKA (reference sequence). The V gene lost 6 bases and the J gene lost 0 bases, with 11 bases spanning the gap. The CDR3 sequence is CSAATHTTNEKLFF. CDR3 sequence (DNA): TGCAGTGCGGCCACACATACAACTAATGAAAAACTGTTTTTT.

The chain employs TRBV20-1 and TRBJ1-2; a weak D match, TRBD1 (6 bases). The CDR3 contains 15 residues. Trimming shortened V by 0 bases and J by 6 bases, and 17 bases separated the two germline ends. Germline-derived CDR1 and CDR2 are DFQATT and SNEGSKA (reference sequence). This CDR3 is CSARDSRQAKHGYTF. Here the CDR3 DNA reads TGCAGTGCTAGAGATTCAAGACAGGCGAAACATGGCTACACCTTC.

The V and J genes are TRBV7-9 and TRBJ2-7; TRBD1 is a possible D gene (5 bases). The V and J ends lost 5 bases and 5 bases respectively, with 7 bases between them. Looked up from germline, CDR1 is SEHNR and CDR2 is FQNEAQ (reference sequence). CDR3 length: 11 residues. The CDR3 region has the DNA TGTGCCAGCAGCCCACAGGACGAGCAGTACTTC. Protein product: CASSPQDEQYF.

This clonotype was detected a few times. The chain joins TRBV29-1 to TRBJ2-5; D uncertain. The CDR3 spans 13 residues. CDR1 is SQVTM, CDR2 ANQGSEA, per germline. The V gene lost 1 base and the J gene lost 7 bases, with 13 bases spanning the gap. In DNA form, the CDR3 reads TGCAGCGTTGAAGCTGGAGTTGATACGACCCAGTACTTC. This codes for CSVEAGVDTTQYF. The full variable domain, completed using reference TRBV29-1 and TRBJ2-5, is SAVISQKPSRDICQRGTSLTIQCQVDSQVTMMFWYRQQPGQSLTLIATANQGSEATYESGFVIDKFPISRPNLTFSTLTVSNMSPEDSSIYLCSVEAGVDTTQYFGPGTRLLVL.

The table lists this clonotype with many counts. This chain links TRBV7-2 with TRBJ2-2; D remains unclear. CDR1 is SGHTA and CDR2 is FQGNSA in the germline V gene. The CDR3 is 14 amino acids. Trimming took off 1 base at V and 5 bases at J, with 8 bases between the two ends. Here the CDR3 DNA reads TGTGCCAGCAGCTTAGTAAGAGTAACCGGGGAGCTGTTTTTT. Its protein is CASSLVRVTGELFF.

This clonotype has at least ten counts. The chain links TRBV3-1 to TRBJ1-1; 8 positions match TRBD1. The CDR3 length is 16 residues. J gave up 7 bases and V 0 bases, and 10 bases lay outside the gene matches. Germline lookup yields CDR1 LGHDT and CDR2 YNNKEL (reference sequence). CDR3 region: CASSQETGQGSGEAFF. CDR3 bases: TGTGCCAGCAGCCAAGAAACTGGACAGGGTTCCGGTGAAGCTTTCTTT.

The table lists this clonotype with a few counts. The CDR3: CSARDLQSSYEQYF. The CDR3 region has the DNA TGCAGTGCTAGAGATCTTCAGAGCTCCTACGAGCAGTACTTC. The chain combines TRBV20-1 with TRBJ2-7; D gene uncertain. V shed 0 bases and J shed 0 bases, with 9 bases lying between them. Germline CDR1 and CDR2: DFQATT and SNEGSKA (reference sequence). This CDR3 is built from 14 residues.